This is a list of T cell receptor beta chains from one sample in a study of regulatory T cells in long-lasting Graves disease. TCRdb redid the calling of the multiplex PCR reads with MiXCR, one entry per CDR3 protein. The sample carries hundreds of thousands of distinct CDR3 sequences, 15% to 20% recorded once. This sample comprised peripheral blood mononuclear cells (PBMCs), obtained at new diagnosis, from a patient treated with antithyroid drugs. These TCRs come from a female donor with Graves disease. Both conserved end residues are part of each CDR3. A D gene is named only where the DNA matches it firmly. Rows may omit the clone size; those that give it use once, few, many or a size class.

d_gene: .; j_gene: TRBJ2-1; abundance: many; v_gene: TRBV20-1; CDR3nt: TGCAGTGCTAGCCGGGGCTCCTCCTCCTACAATGAGCAGTTCTTC; CDR3aa: CSASRGSSSYNEQFF
d_gene: .; j_gene: TRBJ2-1; abundance: many; v_gene: TRBV19; CDR3nt: TGTGCCAGTAGTATAGGGGCCCACAGTAGAAATGAGCAGTTCTTC; CDR3aa: CASSIGAHSRNEQFF
d_gene: .; j_gene: TRBJ1-6; abundance: .; v_gene: TRBV18; CDR3nt: TGTGCCAGCTCACCTGACAGCTCCTATAATTCACCCCTCCACTTT; CDR3aa: CASSPDSSYNSPLHF
d_gene: .; j_gene: TRBJ1-2; abundance: many; v_gene: TRBV19; CDR3nt: TGTGCCAGTAGCCGGCCGGGGGGCGCGGATACCTTC; CDR3aa: CASSRPGGADTF
d_gene: TRBD2; j_gene: TRBJ2-3; abundance: many; v_gene: TRBV15; CDR3nt: TGTGCCACCAGCAGAGTTTTGGGGGAGGGGTTCAATACAGATACGCAGTATTTT; CDR3aa: CATSRVLGEGFNTDTQYF
d_gene: .; j_gene: TRBJ2-4; abundance: many; v_gene: TRBV12-3/TRBV12-4; CDR3nt: TGTGCCAGCAGTGGGGATACAGGAGGGGACCTTCAGTACTTC; CDR3aa: CASSGDTGGDLQYF
d_gene: TRBD1; j_gene: TRBJ2-5; abundance: many; v_gene: TRBV10-3; CDR3nt: TGTGCCATCAGAGACCGGGACAGCCAAGAGACCCAGTACTTC; CDR3aa: CAIRDRDSQETQYF
d_gene: .; j_gene: TRBJ2-5; abundance: .; v_gene: TRBV24-1; CDR3nt: TGTGCCACCAGTGGTTTGACAGACTCCCAAGAGACCCAGTACTTC; CDR3aa: CATSGLTDSQETQYF
d_gene: .; j_gene: TRBJ2-7; abundance: .; v_gene: TRBV29-1; CDR3nt: TGCAGCGTGCAGTACAGTCTGGGGACTTACGAGCAGTACTTC; CDR3aa: CSVQYSLGTYEQYF
d_gene: .; j_gene: TRBJ2-1; abundance: many; v_gene: TRBV9; CDR3nt: TGTGCCAGCAGCGTCGCAGGTTCTACGCTCTACAATGAGCAGTTCTTC; CDR3aa: CASSVAGSTLYNEQFF
d_gene: .; j_gene: TRBJ1-5; abundance: many; v_gene: TRBV28; CDR3nt: TGTGCCAGCAGTTTCGGGAACTATGGGTCTCAGCCCCAGCATTTT; CDR3aa: CASSFGNYGSQPQHF
d_gene: .; j_gene: TRBJ2-2; abundance: many; v_gene: TRBV5-1; CDR3nt: TGCGCCAGCAGCCGCGGCTCTGGGGGGCACGGGGAGCTGTTTTTT; CDR3aa: CASSRGSGGHGELFF
d_gene: .; j_gene: TRBJ1-5; abundance: .; v_gene: TRBV28; CDR3nt: TGTGCCAGCAGTCGACAGGTCTATTCGGGTCAGCCCCAGCATTTT; CDR3aa: CASSRQVYSGQPQHF
d_gene: TRBD1; j_gene: TRBJ1-4; abundance: .; v_gene: TRBV29-1; CDR3nt: TGCAGCGTCGGTGGACAGGCCAGTGAAAAACTGTTTTTT; CDR3aa: CSVGGQASEKLFF
d_gene: .; j_gene: TRBJ2-7; abundance: many; v_gene: TRBV10-3; CDR3nt: TGTGCCATCAGTGAGATGGAGGGAATGGGCTACGAGCAGTACTTC; CDR3aa: CAISEMEGMGYEQYF
d_gene: .; j_gene: TRBJ1-6; abundance: few; v_gene: TRBV12-5; CDR3nt: TGTGCTAGTGGTTTGGTCATAGGGAATTCACCCCTCCACTTT; CDR3aa: CASGLVIGNSPLHF
d_gene: .; j_gene: TRBJ2-2; abundance: many; v_gene: TRBV29-1; CDR3nt: TGCAGCGTTGAAACGCGGGCTAGCGTGATGAACACCGGGGAGCTGTTTTTT; CDR3aa: CSVETRASVMNTGELFF
d_gene: .; j_gene: TRBJ2-1; abundance: many; v_gene: TRBV6-1; CDR3nt: TGTGCCAGCAGTACCTACCCGCTTATAGGGGCTGGTAGGAATGAGCAGTTCTTC; CDR3aa: CASSTYPLIGAGRNEQFF
d_gene: TRBD2; j_gene: TRBJ2-5; abundance: many; v_gene: TRBV6-1; CDR3nt: TGTGCCAGCAGCCAGCACCGGACTAGCGGGAGAGTGGGACAAGAGACCCAGTACTTC; CDR3aa: CASSQHRTSGRVGQETQYF
d_gene: .; j_gene: TRBJ2-1; abundance: few; v_gene: TRBV7-2; CDR3nt: TGTGCCAGCAGCTTAGGAACAGAGGGTGCCCCGGATTACAATGAGCAGTTCTTC; CDR3aa: CASSLGTEGAPDYNEQFF
d_gene: TRBD2; j_gene: TRBJ2-5; abundance: many; v_gene: TRBV5-6; CDR3nt: TGTGCCAGCAGCTTAAAAGCGGGAGACGGGGAGACCCAGTACTTC; CDR3aa: CASSLKAGDGETQYF
d_gene: TRBD1; j_gene: TRBJ1-2; abundance: many; v_gene: TRBV11-3; CDR3nt: TGTGCCAGCAGCTCGAAGACAGGGGGCAAAAACTATGGCTACACCTTC; CDR3aa: CASSSKTGGKNYGYTF
d_gene: .; j_gene: TRBJ1-2; abundance: many; v_gene: TRBV9; CDR3nt: TGTGCCAGCGAGACCCACTACGGGGGCTACACCTTC; CDR3aa: CASETHYGGYTF
d_gene: .; j_gene: TRBJ1-1; abundance: many; v_gene: TRBV6-1; CDR3nt: TGTGCCAGCAGTCAGTCGGGCACTGAAGCTTTCTTT; CDR3aa: CASSQSGTEAFF
d_gene: .; j_gene: TRBJ1-3; abundance: many; v_gene: TRBV11-3; CDR3nt: TGTGCCAGCAGCTTCGACAACACCATATATTTT; CDR3aa: CASSFDNTIYF
d_gene: .; j_gene: TRBJ2-5; abundance: few; v_gene: TRBV30; CDR3nt: TGTGCCTGGAGTAGGGCTAACTTAGGGGAGACCCAGTACTTC; CDR3aa: CAWSRANLGETQYF
d_gene: TRBD1; j_gene: TRBJ1-1; abundance: many; v_gene: TRBV13; CDR3nt: TGTGCCAGCAGCACCAGGGGGCGCCCCGACACTGAAGCTTTCTTT; CDR3aa: CASSTRGRPDTEAFF
d_gene: TRBD1; j_gene: TRBJ1-1; abundance: many; v_gene: TRBV19; CDR3nt: TGTGCCAGTAGTGGAGGACAGGGTTGGTATGCTTTCTTT; CDR3aa: CASSGGQGWYAFF
d_gene: .; j_gene: TRBJ2-1; abundance: few; v_gene: TRBV15; CDR3nt: TGTGCCACCAGCAGAAGGTACAATGAGCAGTTCTTC; CDR3aa: CATSRRYNEQFF
d_gene: TRBD1; j_gene: TRBJ2-5; abundance: few; v_gene: TRBV5-1; CDR3nt: TGCGCCAGCAGCTTGTGGACAGGGGGCAGGGAGACCCAGTACTTC; CDR3aa: CASSLWTGGRETQYF
d_gene: TRBD2; j_gene: TRBJ2-2; abundance: many; v_gene: TRBV27; CDR3nt: TGTGCCAGCAGCCACCCACCGTCCCTAGCGGGGGCGAACACCGGGGAGCTGTTTTTT; CDR3aa: CASSHPPSLAGANTGELFF
d_gene: .; j_gene: TRBJ1-5; abundance: many; v_gene: TRBV28; CDR3nt: TGTGCCAGCAGTTGGGGGGGGGCGCTGGGCAATCAGCCCCAGCATTTT; CDR3aa: CASSWGGALGNQPQHF
d_gene: TRBD1; j_gene: TRBJ2-7; abundance: many; v_gene: TRBV7-6; CDR3nt: TGTGCCAGCAGCCCGGGACAGCCCCAGTCTATTTCCTACGAGCAGTACTTC; CDR3aa: CASSPGQPQSISYEQYF
d_gene: .; j_gene: TRBJ2-2; abundance: .; v_gene: TRBV6-1; CDR3nt: TGTGCCAGCAGTAAGGACGGATCGTTCACCGGGGAGCTGTTTTTT; CDR3aa: CASSKDGSFTGELFF
d_gene: .; j_gene: TRBJ1-1; abundance: .; v_gene: TRBV5-1; CDR3nt: TGCGCCAGCAGCTCCCCGTCCGGGGTGAACACTGAAGCTTTCTTT; CDR3aa: CASSSPSGVNTEAFF
d_gene: .; j_gene: TRBJ1-2; abundance: many; v_gene: TRBV28; CDR3nt: TGTGCCAGCAGTTTCGGGGATTTGACGGACTATGGCTACACCTTC; CDR3aa: CASSFGDLTDYGYTF
d_gene: .; j_gene: TRBJ2-5; abundance: .; v_gene: TRBV5-1; CDR3nt: TGCGCCAGCGGCTTGGAAGGGGGGGAGACCCAGTACTTC; CDR3aa: CASGLEGGETQYF
d_gene: TRBD2; j_gene: TRBJ2-1; abundance: many; v_gene: TRBV29-1; CDR3nt: TGCAGCGTTCGACGGACTAGCGGGTCGTACAATGAGCAGTTCTTC; CDR3aa: CSVRRTSGSYNEQFF
d_gene: .; j_gene: TRBJ2-3; abundance: many; v_gene: TRBV6-5; CDR3nt: TGTGCCAGCAGTTACTCGTTGTGGGACAACCCAGATACGCAGTATTTT; CDR3aa: CASSYSLWDNPDTQYF
d_gene: TRBD1; j_gene: TRBJ1-3; abundance: few; v_gene: TRBV4-1; CDR3nt: TGCGCCAGCAGCCAAGAACAGGGGCCACTCTCTGGAAACACCATATATTTT; CDR3aa: CASSQEQGPLSGNTIYF
d_gene: .; j_gene: TRBJ2-7; abundance: many; v_gene: TRBV15; CDR3nt: TGTGCCACCAGCAGAGATTTACAGGGGGGGTCTTACGAGCAGTACTTC; CDR3aa: CATSRDLQGGSYEQYF
d_gene: TRBD1; j_gene: TRBJ1-4; abundance: many; v_gene: TRBV7-9; CDR3nt: TGTGCCAGCAGCCCAAGAGGGACAGGGGATGAAAAACTGTTTTTT; CDR3aa: CASSPRGTGDEKLFF
d_gene: .; j_gene: TRBJ2-3; abundance: many; v_gene: TRBV3-1; CDR3nt: TGTGCCAGCAGCCAAGGGTGGACTAGCACAGATACGCAGTATTTT; CDR3aa: CASSQGWTSTDTQYF
d_gene: TRBD1; j_gene: TRBJ2-7; abundance: many; v_gene: TRBV28; CDR3nt: TGTGCCAGCAGCAGGGACAGGGACGAGCAGTACTTC; CDR3aa: CASSRDRDEQYF
d_gene: .; j_gene: TRBJ2-1; abundance: many; v_gene: TRBV14; CDR3nt: TGTGCCAGCAGCCTAACAGTTAACTCCTACAATGAGCAGTTCTTC; CDR3aa: CASSLTVNSYNEQFF
d_gene: .; j_gene: TRBJ2-4; abundance: many; v_gene: TRBV28; CDR3nt: TGTGCCAGCGCCCTGGGTATGCCCGGGAACATTCAGTACTTC; CDR3aa: CASALGMPGNIQYF
d_gene: .; j_gene: TRBJ1-5; abundance: many; v_gene: TRBV7-8; CDR3nt: TGTGCCAGCAGTTACTCCCCCTCTAGCAATCAGCCCCAGCATTTT; CDR3aa: CASSYSPSSNQPQHF
d_gene: .; j_gene: TRBJ2-7; abundance: .; v_gene: TRBV6-1; CDR3nt: TGTGCCAGCAGCCCTTACACAGGGATGTACGAGCAGTACTTC; CDR3aa: CASSPYTGMYEQYF
d_gene: .; j_gene: TRBJ2-5; abundance: .; v_gene: TRBV30; CDR3nt: TGTGCCTGGAGTAAGTGGACGGACGCACAAGAGACCCAGTACTTC; CDR3aa: CAWSKWTDAQETQYF
d_gene: .; j_gene: TRBJ2-1; abundance: many; v_gene: TRBV18; CDR3nt: TGTGCCAGCTCACCACCATTTTCGGACACGGGGTGGAATGAGCAGTTCTTC; CDR3aa: CASSPPFSDTGWNEQFF
d_gene: .; j_gene: TRBJ1-1; abundance: many; v_gene: TRBV5-1; CDR3nt: TGCGCCAGCACACAGGGCTCTGAAGCTTTCTTT; CDR3aa: CASTQGSEAFF
d_gene: .; j_gene: TRBJ1-5; abundance: many; v_gene: TRBV27; CDR3nt: TGTGCCAGCACCCCGGACCAGCGGCTAAATCAGCCCCAGCATTTT; CDR3aa: CASTPDQRLNQPQHF
d_gene: .; j_gene: TRBJ2-5; abundance: many; v_gene: TRBV11-2; CDR3nt: TGTGCCAGCACCCAGGGGGCGGGAGGATCGGAGACCCAGTACTTC; CDR3aa: CASTQGAGGSETQYF